This TCR beta chain comes out of a study of T cell responses to AZD1222 COVID-19 vaccine. The wider study: Pooled samples include second doses given at about 4 or 12 weeks. Findings and limits, study-wide: Donors were mostly white British, more females; clonal diversity possibly underestimated. Spike-specific TCR breadth and depth grew following two AZD1222 doses.

Regarding this clone: As yet, its antigen is unknown.

The CDR3 spans 15 residues. Trimming took off 0 bases at V and 1 base at J, with 10 bases between the two ends. The germline V gene has CDR1 LGHNA and CDR2 YNFKEQ. Generated by immunoSEQ multiplex PCR, the TCRdb table keeps only in-frame clones and is missing some. The sample holds roughly 71,000 clones; approximately 81% are singletons and the top ten take roughly 21%. Here the sequenced sample was peripheral blood, taken on day 0 of AZD1222 vaccination. The receptor's source is an adult in good health. The chain uses TRBV4-2 and TRBJ2-7; a possible D gene is TRBD2 (6 bases). DNA for the CDR3: TGTGCCAGCAGCCAAGACCGAGGAGGGTCCTACGAGCAGTACTTC. Translating gives CASSQDRGGSYEQYF.